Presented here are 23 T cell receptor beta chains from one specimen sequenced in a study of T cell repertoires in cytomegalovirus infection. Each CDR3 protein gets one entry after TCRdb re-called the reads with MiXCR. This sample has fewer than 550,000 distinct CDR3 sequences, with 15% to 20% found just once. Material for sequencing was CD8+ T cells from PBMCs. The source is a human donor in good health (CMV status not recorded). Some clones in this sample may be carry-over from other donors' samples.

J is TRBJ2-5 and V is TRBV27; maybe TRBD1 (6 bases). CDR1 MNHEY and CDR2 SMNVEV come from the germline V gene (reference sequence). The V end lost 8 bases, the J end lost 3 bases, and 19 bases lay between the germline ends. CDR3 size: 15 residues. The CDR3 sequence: CASWGTQNLKETQYF. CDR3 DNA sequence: TGTGCCAGCTGGGGGACACAAAACTTAAAAGAGACCCAGTACTTC.

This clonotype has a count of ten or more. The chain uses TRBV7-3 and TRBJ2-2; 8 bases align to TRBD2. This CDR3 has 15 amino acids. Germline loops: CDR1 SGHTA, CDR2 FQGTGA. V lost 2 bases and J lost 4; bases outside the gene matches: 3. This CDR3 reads CASSLAGGRTGELFF. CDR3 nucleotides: TGTGCCAGCAGCTTAGCGGGAGGTCGCACCGGGGAGCTGTTTTTT.

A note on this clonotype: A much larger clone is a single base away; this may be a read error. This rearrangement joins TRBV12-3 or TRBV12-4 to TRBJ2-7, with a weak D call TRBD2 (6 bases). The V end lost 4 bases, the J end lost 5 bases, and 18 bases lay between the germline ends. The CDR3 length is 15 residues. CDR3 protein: CASSWYGTGKNEQYF. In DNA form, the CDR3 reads TGTGCCAGCAGTTGGTACGGGACTGGGAAGAACGAGCAGTACTTC.

This CDR3 reads CAISEAGLKGADYTDTQYF. The CDR3 DNA is TGTGCCATCAGTGAGGCGGGGTTAAAAGGAGCGGATTACACAGATACGCAGTATTTT. The chain has TRBV10-3 and TRBJ2-3; tentative D call: TRBD2 (6 bases). Trimming pared 2 bases from V and 2 bases from J, leaving 23 bases between. This CDR3 spans 19 amino acids. Germline-derived CDR1 and CDR2 are ENHRY and SYGVKD.

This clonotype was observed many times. CDR3 coding DNA: TGTGCCAGCAGCCAAGGGACTCTCCACGAGCAGTACTTC. Its protein product is CASSQGTLHEQYF. The rearrangement uses TRBV7-9 and TRBJ2-7; D may be TRBD2 (6 bases). Germline V lookup: CDR1 SEHNR, CDR2 FQNEAQ (reference sequence). The CDR3 loop spans 13 amino acids. Trimming removed 5 bases at V and 5 bases at J, with 13 bases between. Variable domain in full (rest from reference TRBV7-9 and TRBJ2-7): DTGVSQNPRHKITKRGQNVTFRCDPISEHNRLYWYRQTLGQGPEFLTYFQNEAQLEKSRLLSDRFSAERPKGSFSTLEIQRTEQGDSAMYLCASSQGTLHEQYFGPGTRLTVT.

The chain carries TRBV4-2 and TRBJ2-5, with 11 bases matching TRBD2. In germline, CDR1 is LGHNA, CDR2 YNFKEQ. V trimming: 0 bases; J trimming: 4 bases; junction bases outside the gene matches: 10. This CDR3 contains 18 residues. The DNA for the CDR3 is TGTGCCAGCAGCCAAGATTCTTCCACTAGCGGGAGAATAGAGACCCAGTACTTC. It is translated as CASSQDSSTSGRIETQYF.

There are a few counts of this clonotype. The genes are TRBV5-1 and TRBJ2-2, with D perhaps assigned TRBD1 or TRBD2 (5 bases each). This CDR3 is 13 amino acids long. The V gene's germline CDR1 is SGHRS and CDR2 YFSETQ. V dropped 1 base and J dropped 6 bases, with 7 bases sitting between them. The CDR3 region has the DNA TGCGCCAGCAGCTTGATGGGGGCCGGGGAGCTGTTTTTT. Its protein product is CASSLMGAGELFF.

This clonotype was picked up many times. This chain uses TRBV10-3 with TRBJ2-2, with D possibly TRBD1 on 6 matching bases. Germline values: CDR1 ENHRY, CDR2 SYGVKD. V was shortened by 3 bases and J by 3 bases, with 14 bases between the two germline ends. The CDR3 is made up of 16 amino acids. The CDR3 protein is CAISELGQSHTGELFF. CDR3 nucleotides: TGTGCCATCAGTGAACTTGGACAGTCCCACACCGGGGAGCTGTTTTTT.

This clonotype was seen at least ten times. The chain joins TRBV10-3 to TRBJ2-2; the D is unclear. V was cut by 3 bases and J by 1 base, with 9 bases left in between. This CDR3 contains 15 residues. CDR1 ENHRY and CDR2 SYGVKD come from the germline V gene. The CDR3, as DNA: TGTGCCATCAGTGATCCGGACGAGAACACCGGGGAGCTGTTTTTT. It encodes CAISDPDENTGELFF.

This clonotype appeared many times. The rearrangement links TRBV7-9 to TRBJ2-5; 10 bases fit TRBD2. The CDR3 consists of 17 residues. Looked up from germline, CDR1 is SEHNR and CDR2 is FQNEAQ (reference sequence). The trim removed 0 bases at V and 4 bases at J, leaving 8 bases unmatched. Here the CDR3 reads CASSLAASGRNGETQYF. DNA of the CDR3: TGTGCCAGCAGCTTAGCAGCTAGCGGGAGAAACGGAGAGACCCAGTACTTC.

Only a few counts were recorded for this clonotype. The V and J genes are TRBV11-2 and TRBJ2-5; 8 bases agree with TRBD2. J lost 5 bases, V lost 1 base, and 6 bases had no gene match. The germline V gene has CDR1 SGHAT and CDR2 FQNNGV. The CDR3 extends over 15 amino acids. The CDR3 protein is CASSLGPGGRETQYF. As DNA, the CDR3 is TGTGCCAGCAGCTTAGGGCCGGGGGGGCGTGAGACCCAGTACTTC.

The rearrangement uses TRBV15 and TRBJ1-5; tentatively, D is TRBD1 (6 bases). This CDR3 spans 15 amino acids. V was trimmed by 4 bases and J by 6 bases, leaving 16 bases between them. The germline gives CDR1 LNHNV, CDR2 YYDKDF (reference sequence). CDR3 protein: CATSTSRGGSQPQHF. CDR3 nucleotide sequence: TGTGCCACCAGCACCTCTAGGGGGGGCAGTCAGCCCCAGCATTTT.

CDR3 DNA: TGTGCCAGCAGTTACGCTTCCCCCCCCGGACACCACATTTCTCTTGGCTACACCTTC. It specifies CASSYASPPGHHISLGYTF. V and J are TRBV6-2 or TRBV6-3 and TRBJ1-2, with TRBD1 as a possible D gene (5 bases). The CDR3 totals 19 residues. Trimming left V 2 bases short and J 7 bases short, with 29 bases between. Germline CDR1 and CDR2: MNHEY and SVGEGT.

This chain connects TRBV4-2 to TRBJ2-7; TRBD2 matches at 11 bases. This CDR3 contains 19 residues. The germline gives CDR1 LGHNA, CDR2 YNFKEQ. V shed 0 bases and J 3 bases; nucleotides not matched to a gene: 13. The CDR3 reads CASSQDTGRGTSGSYEQYF. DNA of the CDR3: TGTGCCAGCAGCCAAGATACGGGGCGGGGAACTAGCGGGAGCTACGAGCAGTACTTC.

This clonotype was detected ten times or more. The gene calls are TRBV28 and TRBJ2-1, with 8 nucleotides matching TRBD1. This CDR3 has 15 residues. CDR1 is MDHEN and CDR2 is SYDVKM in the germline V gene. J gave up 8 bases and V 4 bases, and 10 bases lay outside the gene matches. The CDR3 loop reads CASSSPDRAADEQFF. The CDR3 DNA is TGTGCCAGCAGTTCGCCGGACAGGGCTGCGGATGAGCAGTTCTTC.

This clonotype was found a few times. The CDR3 region has the DNA TGCAGCGTTGATCTGGGGGGGACTAGCGGGGTCTACAATGAGCAGTTCTTC. Protein product: CSVDLGGTSGVYNEQFF. The V gene is TRBV29-1, the J gene TRBJ2-1; 13 bases align to TRBD2. Germline V gene sequence: CDR1 SQVTM, CDR2 ANQGSEA. The CDR3 extends over 17 amino acids. V shed 3 bases and J 3 bases; nucleotides not matched to a gene: 8.

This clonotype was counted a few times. The chain's CDR3 is CASSLNGDPYNEQFF. In DNA form, the CDR3 reads TGTGCCAGCAGCTTAAACGGGGACCCCTACAATGAGCAGTTCTTC. The chain has TRBV11-3 and TRBJ2-1, with D perhaps assigned TRBD1 or TRBD2 (5 bases each). V dropped 2 bases and J dropped 2 bases, with 10 bases sitting between them. The CDR3 consists of 15 residues. Germline CDR1 reads SGHNT; CDR2 reads YENEEA.

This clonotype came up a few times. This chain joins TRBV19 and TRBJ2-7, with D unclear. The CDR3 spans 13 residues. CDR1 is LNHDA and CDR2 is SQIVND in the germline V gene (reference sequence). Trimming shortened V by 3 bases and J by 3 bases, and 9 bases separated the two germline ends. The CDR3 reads CASSIADSYEQYF. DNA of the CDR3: TGTGCCAGTAGTATCGCAGATAGCTACGAGCAGTACTTC.

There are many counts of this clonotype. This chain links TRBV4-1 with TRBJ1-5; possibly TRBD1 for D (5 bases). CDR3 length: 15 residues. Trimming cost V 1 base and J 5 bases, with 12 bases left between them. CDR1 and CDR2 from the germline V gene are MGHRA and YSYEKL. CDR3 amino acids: CASSQVLGVDQPQHF. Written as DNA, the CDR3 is TGCGCCAGCAGCCAAGTTTTGGGGGTCGATCAGCCCCAGCATTTT.

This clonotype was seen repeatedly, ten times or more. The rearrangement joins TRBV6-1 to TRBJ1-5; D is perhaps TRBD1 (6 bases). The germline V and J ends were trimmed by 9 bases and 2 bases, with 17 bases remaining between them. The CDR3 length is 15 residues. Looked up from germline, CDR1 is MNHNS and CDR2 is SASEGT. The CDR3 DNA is TGTGCCAGTAAGGGGGACGGCACCCGCAATCAGCCCCAGCATTTT. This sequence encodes CASKGDGTRNQPQHF.

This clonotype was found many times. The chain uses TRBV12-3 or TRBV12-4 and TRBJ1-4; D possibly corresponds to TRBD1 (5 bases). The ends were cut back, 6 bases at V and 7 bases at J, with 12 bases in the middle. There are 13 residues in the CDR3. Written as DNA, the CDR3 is TGTGCCAGCAGGACCGGGGCGGGTGAAAAACTGTTTTTT. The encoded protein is CASRTGAGEKLFF.

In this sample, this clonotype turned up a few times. The CDR3 sequence is CSVPTGGPRGYTF. The CDR3, as DNA: TGCAGCGTTCCCACAGGGGGGCCTCGAGGCTACACCTTC. The gene calls are TRBV29-1 and TRBJ1-2, with 8 bases identical to TRBD1. V lost 5 bases, J lost 8 bases, and 10 bases stayed unmatched. The germline V gene encodes CDR1 SQVTM and CDR2 ANQGSEA. The CDR3 sequence is 13 residues long.

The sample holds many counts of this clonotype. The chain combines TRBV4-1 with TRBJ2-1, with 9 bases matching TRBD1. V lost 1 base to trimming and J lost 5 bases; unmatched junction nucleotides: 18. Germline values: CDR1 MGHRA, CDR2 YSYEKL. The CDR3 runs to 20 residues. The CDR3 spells CASSQVGKRPGTGFNNEQFF. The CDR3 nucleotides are TGCGCCAGCAGCCAAGTAGGCAAGCGTCCCGGGACAGGGTTTAACAATGAGCAGTTCTTC.